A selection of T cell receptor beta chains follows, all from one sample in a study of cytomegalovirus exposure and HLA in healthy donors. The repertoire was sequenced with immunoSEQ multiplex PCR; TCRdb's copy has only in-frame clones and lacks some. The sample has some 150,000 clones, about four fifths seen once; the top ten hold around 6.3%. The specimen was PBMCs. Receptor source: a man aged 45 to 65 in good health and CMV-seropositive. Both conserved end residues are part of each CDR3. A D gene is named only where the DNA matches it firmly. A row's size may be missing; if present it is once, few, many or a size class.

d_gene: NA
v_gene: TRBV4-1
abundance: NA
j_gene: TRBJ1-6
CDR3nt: TGCGCCAGCAGCCACGCAGGGGAGAGTAATTCACCCCTCCACTTT
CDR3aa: CASSHAGESNSPLHF

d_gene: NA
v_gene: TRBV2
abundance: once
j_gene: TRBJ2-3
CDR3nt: TGTGCCAGCAGAGAACGGGGATCAGGAGATACGCAGTATTTT
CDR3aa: CASRERGSGDTQYF

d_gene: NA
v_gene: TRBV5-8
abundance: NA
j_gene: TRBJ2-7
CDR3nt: TGTGCCAGCAGCCCCCGGGTTTCCTACGAGCAGTACTTC
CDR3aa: CASSPRVSYEQYF

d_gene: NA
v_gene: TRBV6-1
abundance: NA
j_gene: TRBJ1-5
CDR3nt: TGTGCCAGCACAGGCCCCAGCAATCAGCCCCAGCATTTT
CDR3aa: CASTGPSNQPQHF

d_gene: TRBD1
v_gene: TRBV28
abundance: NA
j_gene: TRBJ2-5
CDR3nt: TGTGCCAGCAGCCTTAACAGGGGGTGGCAAGAGACCCAGTACTTC
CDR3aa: CASSLNRGWQETQYF

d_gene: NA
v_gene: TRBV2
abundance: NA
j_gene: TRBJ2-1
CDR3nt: TGTGCCAGCAATCCGGGACAATTGAATGAGCAGTTCTTC
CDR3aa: CASNPGQLNEQFF

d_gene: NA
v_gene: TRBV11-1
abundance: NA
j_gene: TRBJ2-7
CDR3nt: TGTGCCAGCAGCTTAACAGGAAACTCCTACGAGCAGTACTTC
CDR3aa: CASSLTGNSYEQYF

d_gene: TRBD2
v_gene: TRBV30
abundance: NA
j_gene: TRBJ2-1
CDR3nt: TGTGCCTGGAGTCTGTCTGGAGCGGGAGGGAAGTTCTTC
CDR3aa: CAWSLSGAGGKFF

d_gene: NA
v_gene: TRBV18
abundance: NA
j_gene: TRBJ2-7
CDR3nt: TGTGCCAGCTCAACGGACTGGGGAATCTCCTACGAGCAGTACTTC
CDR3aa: CASSTDWGISYEQYF

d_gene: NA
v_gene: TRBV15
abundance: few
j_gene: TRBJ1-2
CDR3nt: TGTGCCACCAGCAGAGATCGGGACTTGGGCTACACCTTC
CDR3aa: CATSRDRDLGYTF

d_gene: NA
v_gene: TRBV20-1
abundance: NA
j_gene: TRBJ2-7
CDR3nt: TGCAGTGCTGCTCGGACAGTCGAGCAGTACTTC
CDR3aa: CSAARTVEQYF

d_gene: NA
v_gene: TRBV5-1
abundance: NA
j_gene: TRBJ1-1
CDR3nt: TGCGCCAGCAGCTTGGGCCGCGGCAGGGCAGGATCTGAAGCTTTCTTT
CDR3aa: CASSLGRGRAGSEAFF

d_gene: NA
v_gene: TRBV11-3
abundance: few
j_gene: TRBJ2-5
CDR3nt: TGTGCCAGCAGCCGATCGGGCGGGGAGACCCAGTACTTC
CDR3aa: CASSRSGGETQYF

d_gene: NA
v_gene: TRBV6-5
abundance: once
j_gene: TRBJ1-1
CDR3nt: TGTGCCAGCAGTCCCCTAGGTGCGCTGAACACTGAAGCTTTCTTT
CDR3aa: CASSPLGALNTEAFF

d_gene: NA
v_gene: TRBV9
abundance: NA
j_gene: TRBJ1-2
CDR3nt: TGTGCCAGCAGCGTAGACGGGAACTATGGCTACACCTTC
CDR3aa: CASSVDGNYGYTF

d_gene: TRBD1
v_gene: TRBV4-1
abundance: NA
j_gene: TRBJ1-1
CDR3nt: TGCGCCAGCAGCAACCGACGGGCGGACAGGGCTTTCTTT
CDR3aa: CASSNRRADRAFF

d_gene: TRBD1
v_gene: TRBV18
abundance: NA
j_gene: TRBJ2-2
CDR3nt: TGTGCCAGCTCACCGGGACAGAGCACCGGGGAGCTGTTTTTT
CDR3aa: CASSPGQSTGELFF